This T cell receptor beta chain was recorded in a study of response to subunit inactivated influenza vaccine. This clonotype has ten or more counts. TCRdb ran MiXCR on the RT-PCR reads and lists one entry per CDR3 protein. The table includes under 200,000 distinct CDR3 sequences, roughly 12% detected once. Germline V CDR1 and CDR2: SGHTA, FQGNSA. The CDR3 is made up of 15 amino acids. The ends lost 0 bases at V and 3 bases at J; junction bases unmatched: 0. Separately, the same data were catalogued under a study of T cells expressing NK-cell markers. That work adds: With UMIs, 5'RACE template switching was used to make TCR beta cDNA. Each TCR beta repertoire originated in sorted T cells that were CD3+CD56+NKG2C+, CD3+CD56+NKG2C- or CD3+CD56-NKG2C+. Of the CD8+ T cells in over five donors, 1.0-7.0% belonged to dominant NKG2C+ clonotypes. Where several donors were concerned, these clonotypes also led the CD3+CD56-NKG2C+ fraction. It is unclear if expanded NKG2C-expressing clones target HCMV antigens.

This TCR was recovered from a man aged 50-59 years who received an inactivated influenza vaccine. The rearrangement uses TRBV7-2 and TRBJ2-1; 9 nucleotides line up with TRBD2. Source: CD8+ T cells sorted from PBMCs, taken 12 days after vaccination. The CDR3 bases are TGTGCCAGCAGCTTAGCTAGCGGGGGCTACAATGAGCAGTTCTTC. Protein sequence: CASSLASGGYNEQFF.